This T cell receptor (beta chain) originates from a study of T cell responses to AZD1222 COVID-19 vaccine (dated by TCRdb to the early 2020s). About the investigation overall: TCR sequencing was performed for 230 to 250 trial participants, of whom some 200 were given two doses of AZD1222 and around 26 were given two doses of MenACWY control vaccine. Enrollment into the trials was organized by age into subgroups of 18-55, 56-69 and 70-plus years, and those subgroups contained approximately 150, 30 and 60 TCR-sequenced participants, respectively. The paper as a whole reports these results and caveats: Because no day 14 peak-response samples were available, repertoires were characterized only after the peak T cell response. Vaccine-associated CD4 TCRs spanned the whole spike protein, with dominant responses in regions 160-218 and 743-854. Participants were mostly white British and included more females than males, and it was suggested by the authors that clonal diversity may have been underestimated. Conclusions about previously exposed vaccinees were limited because only 5 or 6 AZD1222 recipients were SARS-CoV-2 seropositive at baseline. After two AZD1222 doses, spike-specific TCR breadth and depth were significantly higher than at day 0 and than in MenACWY recipients. Reportedly, close to half of the unique spike-specific TCRs recognized epitopes lying outside the regions that are mutated in the B.1.351 and B.1.1.7 variants. The 56-69-year group was small, and its depth increase did not reach significance, likely because of low power.

V is cut by 4 bases and J by 0 bases, and the space between the germline ends is 10 bases. In the germline V gene (reference sequence), CDR1 corresponds to LGHDT and CDR2 to YNNKEL. The CDR3 sequence holds 15 residues, the cysteine and phenylalanine included. Kept here is only the CDR3 DNA, which spans 45 bases and is read in frame from base 1. The CDR3 regions of human TCRbeta chains were analyzed by immunosequencing. The study's processing was this. Repertoire TCRs were checked for matches against a reference library of SARS-CoV-2-specific TCRs that had been generated using the MIRA antigen-specificity platform. Breadth was defined as the fraction of unique TCRs that were SARS-CoV-2-associated, and depth was defined as the fraction of total T cells that were SARS-CoV-2-associated. Each spike-specific TCR was assigned to its reactive spike region and to a CD4 or CD8 class using the MIRA data. Log10-transformed breadth and depth values were compared by one-way ANOVA with Sidak's multiple comparisons tests. The clones in this table, taken by TCRdb from immuneACCESS, are in-frame only. Not every clone is retained; where verified, under half of the shortfall comes from an unresolved V gene, and the cause of the rest is unknown. V, J and clone size are taken as reported in that table, and D and trimming were inferred from the DNA itself. In all, the sample holds 150,000 to 200,000 clones, and approximately 87% of those were seen once. The top ten constitute about 3% of the sample.

What the time point label conveys for this sample: baseline before first vaccination. The label giving this sample's treatment or condition can be read as: meningococcal conjugate vaccine given as trial control. The vaccinee samples were drawn from two UK trials, COV001 and COV002, one of which was a single-blind randomized controlled phase 2/3 trial testing AZD1222 (ChAdOx1 nCoV-19) in healthy adults. For TCRbeta chain sequencing, PBMC samples from trial participants were taken at day 0 and at day 28 after the second dose. About this clone: Its cognate antigen has yet to be identified. No quality values exist for individual bases; no much larger clone is one base distant.

The receptor comes from an adult in good health. The source material was peripheral blood, sampled on day 0 of MenACWY control vaccination. The V and J segments used are TRBV3-1 (or the pseudogene TRBV3-2) and TRBJ1-3, with TRBD1 as a weak D call on 5 bases. CDR3 region: CASSRTGSSGNTIYF. The nucleotide sequence reads TGTGCCAGCAGCCGTACAGGCAGCTCTGGAAACACCATATATTTT.